The 16 T cell receptor beta chains reported below all come from one sample, sequenced in a study of blood T cell repertoires in COVID-19. TCRdb's copy holds only in-frame clones and misses some; the assay was immunoSEQ multiplex PCR. Of 75,000 to 95,000 clones in the sample, more than 70% were seen once. The sequenced sample consisted of peripheral blood. Receptor source: a human donor in a cohort sampled during active COVID-19.

This chain uses TRBV25-1 with TRBJ1-5; 8 bases map to TRBD1. CDR1 and CDR2 from the germline V gene are MGHDK and SYGVNS. The CDR3 length is 13 residues. V shed 6 bases, J shed 2 bases, and the junction held 0 bases outside the gene matches. The DNA for the CDR3 is TGTGCCAGCAGGGGACAGGGCAATCAGCCCCAGCATTTT. It codes for CASRGQGNQPQHF.

The V gene is TRBV7-9, the J gene TRBJ2-3, with D maybe TRBD1 (5 bases). The V and J ends lost 1 base and 2 bases respectively, with 13 bases between them. The CDR3 is 16 residues long. CDR1 SEHNR and CDR2 FQNEAQ come from the germline V gene (reference sequence). CDR3 nucleotide sequence: TGTGCCAGCAGCTTAGTCGGCAGGGCCCACACAGATACGCAGTATTTT. Its translation: CASSLVGRAHTDTQYF.

The genes are TRBV6-5 and TRBJ2-7; 9 bases agree with TRBD1. Germline CDR1 MNHEY, CDR2 SVGAGI. CDR3 length equals 15 residues. After removal of 4 bases from V and 4 bases from J, the junction contained 8 bases not matched to a gene. This chain's CDR3 is CASSLTGTGSYEQYF. Written as DNA, the CDR3 is TGTGCCAGCAGTTTAACCGGGACAGGGTCGTACGAGCAGTACTTC.

The rearrangement links TRBV19 to TRBJ2-7, with D tentatively TRBD1 (6 bases). The CDR3 is 13 amino acids. Deletions cut 7 bases from V and 1 base from J, with 11 bases between. CDR1 is LNHDA, CDR2 SQIVND, per germline (reference sequence). DNA of the CDR3: TGTGCCAGTAAGGGCACAGGGTCCTACGAGCAGTACTTC. It yields the protein CASKGTGSYEQYF. Full variable domain (remainder filled in from reference TRBV19 and TRBJ2-7): DGGITQSPKYLFRKEGQNVTLSCEQNLNHDAMYWYRQDPGQGLRLIYYSQIVNDFQKGDIAEGYSVSREKKESFPLTVTSAQKNPTAFYLCASKGTGSYEQYFGPGTRLTVT.

The rearrangement links TRBV18 to TRBJ2-7; D might be TRBD1 (8 bases). This CDR3 is 16 amino acids long. Germline CDR1 and CDR2: KGHSH and LQKENI. Trimming pared 3 bases from V and 1 base from J, leaving 16 bases between. The CDR3 region is CASSPATGGGSYEQYF. The DNA for the CDR3 is TGTGCCAGCTCACCGGCTACAGGGGGGGGATCCTACGAGCAGTACTTC.

This sequence joins TRBV4-1 and TRBJ2-3, with TRBD2 matching 9 bases. This CDR3 has 15 residues. CDR1 and CDR2 (germline): MGHRA, YSYEKL. V was clipped by 6 bases and J by 3 bases; unmatched bases: 7. In nucleotides, the CDR3 is TGCGCCAGCAGGCCGGATAGCGGGAGAACAGATACGCAGTATTTT. Protein product: CASRPDSGRTDTQYF.

The J gene is TRBJ2-2, the V gene TRBV18, with 8 bases identical to TRBD2. The trim removed 3 bases at V and 7 bases at J, leaving 10 bases unmatched. CDR3 length equals 16 residues. Germline V lookup: CDR1 KGHSH, CDR2 LQKENI. The DNA for the CDR3 is TGTGCCAGCTCACCCACGGGGACTAGAGCTATCGGGGAGCTGTTTTTT. It is translated as CASSPTGTRAIGELFF.

V usage is TRBV4-1 and J usage is TRBJ1-4; a possible D gene is TRBD1 (6 bases). This CDR3 region has 17 residues. V shed 1 base and J shed 8 bases, with 20 bases lying between them. CDR1 MGHRA and CDR2 YSYEKL come from the germline V gene. The DNA for the CDR3 is TGCGCCAGCAGCCAAGTGGGGGTCTTGACAGGAGGCGAAAAACTGTTTTTT. It translates to CASSQVGVLTGGEKLFF.

The chain uses TRBV6-4 and TRBJ2-2; D is perhaps TRBD1 (6 bases). Deletions cut 6 bases from V and 5 bases from J, with 13 bases between. The CDR3 has 14 amino acids. CDR1 MRHNA and CDR2 SNTAGT come from the germline V gene. The CDR3 reads CASRQGLGTGELFF. The CDR3 region has the DNA TGTGCCAGCAGACAGGGCCTGGGGACCGGGGAGCTGTTTTTT.

The chain links TRBV7-8 to TRBJ2-7; TRBD1 agrees at 10 bases. The CDR3 is 15 amino acids. The V and J ends lost 5 bases and 3 bases, in that order; junction bases with no gene match: 7. The germline gives CDR1 SGHVS, CDR2 FQNEAQ. The CDR3 sequence is CASSPDRGRLYEQYF. The DNA of the CDR3 is TGTGCCAGCAGCCCTGACAGGGGGCGCCTCTACGAGCAGTACTTC. Drawing the rest from reference TRBV7-8 and TRBJ2-7, the complete variable domain is GAGVSQSPRYKVAKRGQDVALRCDPISGHVSLFWYQQALGQGPEFLTYFQNEAQLDKSGLPSDRFFAERPEGSVSTLKIQRTQQEDSAVYLCASSPDRGRLYEQYFGPGTRLTVT.

The DNA of the CDR3 is TGTGCCAGCAGCGACTTACAAGAGACCCAGTACTTC. It is translated as CASSDLQETQYF. The rearrangement links TRBV6-2 or TRBV6-3 to TRBJ2-5, with D unresolved. Per the germline V gene, CDR1 is MNHEY and CDR2 is SVGEGT. V was pared by 6 bases and J by 2 bases, with 7 bases between. The CDR3 has 12 residues.

This chain joins TRBV28 and TRBJ2-7, with 11 bases fitting TRBD1. There are 15 residues in the CDR3. Germline values: CDR1 MDHEN, CDR2 SYDVKM. After removal of 5 bases from V and 4 bases from J, the junction contained 7 bases not matched to a gene. The CDR3 nucleotides are TGTGCCAGCAGTACCGGACAGGGGGCATGGTACGAGCAGTACTTC. Protein product: CASSTGQGAWYEQYF. Variable domain in full (rest from reference TRBV28 and TRBJ2-7): DVKVTQSSRYLVKRTGEKVFLECVQDMDHENMFWYRQDPGLGLRLIYFSYDVKMKEKGDIPEGYSVSREKKERFSLILESASTNQTSMYLCASSTGQGAWYEQYFGPGTRLTVT.

This clone has just one count. The chain uses TRBV6-5 and TRBJ1-3; TRBD1 is a possible D gene (5 bases). This CDR3 is built from 15 residues. V dropped 2 bases and J dropped 2 bases, with 10 bases sitting between them. The V gene's germline CDR1 is MNHEY and CDR2 SVGAGI. For the CDR3, the DNA is TGTGCCAGCAGTTACGCGCAGGGCCCTGGAAACACCATATATTTT. Translation: CASSYAQGPGNTIYF.

This chain joins TRBV29-1 and TRBJ2-1, with 9 bases that match TRBD2. The CDR3 covers 16 residues. The J segment lost 7 bases and the V segment lost 2 bases, leaving 12 bases of the junction unmatched. Germline-derived CDR1 and CDR2 are SQVTM and ANQGSEA. The CDR3 nucleotides are TGCAGCGTTGAAAGGGGAGGGCTAGCGGGGAGGAATGAGCAGTTCTTC. Its protein is CSVERGGLAGRNEQFF.

The gene calls are TRBV19 and TRBJ1-1; D ambiguous. V dropped 3 bases and J dropped 2 bases, with 10 bases sitting between them. CDR1 LNHDA and CDR2 SQIVND come from the germline V gene (reference sequence). CDR3 length: 14 residues. CDR3 coding DNA: TGTGCCAGTAGTATCGAACAGAGAAACACTGAAGCTTTCTTT. It yields the protein CASSIEQRNTEAFF. Filled out from reference TRBV19 and TRBJ1-1, the complete variable domain reads DGGITQSPKYLFRKEGQNVTLSCEQNLNHDAMYWYRQDPGQGLRLIYYSQIVNDFQKGDIAEGYSVSREKKESFPLTVTSAQKNPTAFYLCASSIEQRNTEAFFGQGTRLTVV.

The chain couples TRBV10-3 to TRBJ2-3, with 14 bases aligning to TRBD2. Per germline, CDR1 ENHRY and CDR2 SYGVKD. V dropped 3 bases and J dropped 6; count of bases not matched to a gene: 2. The CDR3 consists of 15 residues. The chain's CDR3 is CAISDWTSGGDTQYF. For the CDR3, the DNA is TGTGCCATCAGTGATTGGACTAGCGGGGGGGATACGCAGTATTTT.